This is a list of T cell receptor beta chains from one sample in a study of blood T cell repertoires in COVID-19. Sequencing used immunoSEQ multiplex PCR; TCRdb keeps in-frame clones, though not all of them. Of 230,000 or so clones in the sample, around 80% were seen once. Sequences were obtained from peripheral blood. These receptors originate from a human donor in a cohort sampled during active COVID-19. Both conserved end residues are part of each CDR3.

V	J	CDR3
TRBV7-9	TRBJ1-3	CASSSPGTAGNTIYF
TRBV28	TRBJ2-7	CASSWTSGSNEQYF
TRBV7-9	TRBJ2-1	CASSQQFF
TRBV30	TRBJ1-1	CAWSAQLNTEAFF
TRBV7-8	TRBJ1-2	CASSFTDRNYGYTF
TRBV28	TRBJ2-7	CASTQGTAEQYF
TRBV9	TRBJ2-2	CASSFGTPNTGELFF
TRBV30	TRBJ2-7	CAWGLAGLSYEQYF
TRBV28	TRBJ1-3	CASNTGGPGNTIYF
TRBV7-2	TRBJ2-6	CASSSPGTSGSGANVLTF
TRBV11-2	TRBJ1-2	CASSLEQGAGGYTF
TRBV20-1	TRBJ1-2	CSAGARVSNYGYTF
TRBV10-3	TRBJ2-1	CAISPSRGVAGESNEQFF
TRBV28	TRBJ2-7	CASSSGTGFYEQYF
TRBV20-1	TRBJ2-1	CSARVAEYNEQFF
TRBV28	TRBJ2-7	CASRSPSGSNNEQYF
TRBV6-5	TRBJ1-2	CASMVQRKYGYTF
TRBV19	TRBJ2-1	CASSRQTSGSYNEQFF
TRBV5-6	TRBJ1-3	CASSWGRGNTIYF
TRBV24-1	TRBJ2-6	CATSAGSSGANVLTF
TRBV19	TRBJ1-1	CASSKDRGPSAFF
TRBV7-2	TRBJ1-1	CASRTQGYKNTEAFF
TRBV4-3	TRBJ1-5	CASSQDPDQPQHF
TRBV7-2	TRBJ2-1	CASSLTRERSEQFF
TRBV5-1	TRBJ2-7	CASSLTSSGFEQYF
TRBV27	TRBJ1-6	CASSLWLGAGSPLHF
TRBV21-1	TRBJ2-7	CASSAPRPRDIISYEQYF
TRBV28	TRBJ1-1	CASSLSGNVNTEAFF
TRBV11-3	TRBJ1-3	CASSHPDRDAGNTIYF
TRBV18	TRBJ1-1	CASSQLPGPQAVFNTEAFF
TRBV5-5	TRBJ2-4	CASSLGTDRNIQYF
TRBV5-1	TRBJ2-7	CASTSGRSGYEQYF
TRBV4-2	TRBJ2-7	CASSQTHEGRFSTYEQYF